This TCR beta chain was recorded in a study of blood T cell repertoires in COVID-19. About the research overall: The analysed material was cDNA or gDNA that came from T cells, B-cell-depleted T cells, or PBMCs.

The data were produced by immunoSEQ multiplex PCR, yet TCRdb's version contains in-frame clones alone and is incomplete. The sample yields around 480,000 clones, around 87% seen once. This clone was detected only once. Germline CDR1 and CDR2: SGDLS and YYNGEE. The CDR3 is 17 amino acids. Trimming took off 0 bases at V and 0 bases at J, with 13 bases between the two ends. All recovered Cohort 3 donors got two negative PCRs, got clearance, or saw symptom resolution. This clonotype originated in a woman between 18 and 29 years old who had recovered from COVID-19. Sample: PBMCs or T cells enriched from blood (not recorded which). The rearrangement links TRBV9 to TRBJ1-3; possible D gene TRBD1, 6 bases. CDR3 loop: CASSVEFAGASGNTIYF. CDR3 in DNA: TGTGCCAGCAGCGTAGAATTTGCAGGGGCCTCTGGAAACACCATATATTTT.